One and the same sample provided the 30 T cell receptor beta chains below, sequenced in a study of T-cell reconstitution after alpha-beta-depleted transplantation in children. The TCRbeta library incorporated unique molecular identifiers. TCRdb analysed the PCR reads with MiXCR anew, one entry per CDR3 protein. Here the sample spans about 980,000 distinct CDR3 sequences, about 29% being singletons. The starting material was PBMCs, mostly from graft donor cells, obtained 360 days after TCRalphabeta/CD19-depleted stem cell transplant. These receptors were collected from a boy less than two years old who had a stem cell transplant for SCID, so the T cells may come from the graft donor.

This clonotype showed up just a few times. The CDR3 bases are TGTGCCAGCAGCCTCGCCCGTGGACAGGGGACCGAGCAGTACTTC. Translating it yields CASSLARGQGTEQYF. The chain joins TRBV7-2 to TRBJ2-7, with 9 bases aligning to TRBD1. Per the germline V gene, CDR1 is SGHTA and CDR2 is FQGNSA. With 5 bases clipped from V and 6 bases from J, the junction kept 11 bases outside the gene matches. This CDR3 is built from 15 residues.

The chain couples TRBV15 to TRBJ1-5; 9 bases fit TRBD1. The CDR3 spans 15 residues. Losses at the gene ends were 3 bases for V and 6 bases for J; bases not matched to a gene: 6. The germline V gene encodes CDR1 LNHNV and CDR2 YYDKDF (reference sequence). DNA of the CDR3: TGTGCCACCAGCAGGACAACAGGGGGCGGTCAGCCCCAGCATTTT. It encodes CATSRTTGGGQPQHF. The whole variable domain, filled in from reference TRBV15 and TRBJ1-5, reads DAMVIQNPRYQVTQFGKPVTLSCSQTLNHNVMYWYQQKSSQAPKLLFHYYDKDFNNEADTPDNFQSRRPNTSFCFLDIRSPGLGDTAMYLCATSRTTGGGQPQHFGDGTRLSIL.

This clonotype has only a few counts. V usage is TRBV3-1 and J usage is TRBJ2-1; TRBD1 might be the D (6 bases). The CDR3 extends over 16 amino acids. Germline lookup yields CDR1 LGHDT and CDR2 YNNKEL (reference sequence). Trimming removed 3 bases at V and 4 bases at J, with 16 bases between. This CDR3 reads CASSHNTGFGYNEQFF. The DNA of the CDR3 is TGTGCCAGCAGCCACAACACAGGGTTTGGGTACAATGAGCAGTTCTTC.

The rearrangement uses TRBV27 and TRBJ2-5, with D possibly TRBD2 on 5 matching bases. The germline V gene has CDR1 MNHEY and CDR2 SMNVEV (reference sequence). The CDR3 runs to 17 residues. V lost 2 bases and J 2 bases, leaving 18 bases between the germline ends. CDR3 region: CASSLDLRGEIQETQYF. Written as DNA, the CDR3 is TGTGCCAGCAGTTTAGATCTCCGGGGAGAGATTCAAGAGACCCAGTACTTC.

The rearrangement links TRBV20-1 to TRBJ2-7; 10 bases line up with TRBD1. V was pared by 2 bases and J by 2 bases, with 6 bases of the junction left unmatched. The CDR3 runs 15 residues. Germline V gives CDR1 DFQATT, CDR2 SNEGSKA (reference sequence). CDR3: CSARTGTGVTYEQYF. As DNA, the CDR3 is TGCAGTGCTAGAACCGGGACAGGGGTTACCTACGAGCAGTACTTC.

The sample holds one count of this clonotype. The chain carries TRBV7-8 and TRBJ2-4, with D possibly TRBD1 on 7 matching bases. Trimming cost V 4 bases and J 0 bases, with 13 bases left between them. CDR3 length: 16 amino acids. Germline V gene lookup returns CDR1 SGHVS and CDR2 FQNEAQ. As DNA, the CDR3 is TGTGCCAGCAGCTCCCGACAGGGACTAGCCAAAAACATTCAGTACTTC. It codes for CASSSRQGLAKNIQYF.

The count of this clonotype is one. The V gene is TRBV20-1, the J gene TRBJ1-2; no firm D call. Germline values: CDR1 DFQATT, CDR2 SNEGSKA (reference sequence). With 4 bases removed from V and 5 bases from J, the gap between germline ends came to 8 bases. The CDR3 runs 11 residues. The CDR3 DNA reads TGCAGTGCTAAGTCGGGGTATGGCTACACCTTC. This encodes CSAKSGYGYTF.

The genes are TRBV15 and TRBJ2-1; perhaps TRBD1 as D (6 bases). The V and J ends lost 8 bases and 5 bases respectively, with 16 bases between them. Per the germline V gene, CDR1 is LNHNV and CDR2 is YYDKDF (reference sequence). The CDR3 has 14 residues. CDR3 DNA sequence: TGTGCCACCGGCTCTGCAGGGGTCGACAATGAGCAGTTCTTC. It translates to CATGSAGVDNEQFF.

V gene TRBV5-1 combines with J gene TRBJ1-1; TRBD1 matches at 7 bases. Germline CDR1 is SGHRS and CDR2 is YFSETQ. The CDR3 length is 14 residues. Trimming at V came to 2 bases and at J to 4 bases, leaving 5 bases not matched to a gene. Written as DNA, the CDR3 is TGCGCCAGCAGCTTTAAACAGGGGAGCACTGAAGCTTTCTTT. This translates into CASSFKQGSTEAFF.

The genes are TRBV13 and TRBJ2-3; 10 nucleotides align to TRBD2. The CDR3 is 14 residues long. Trimming took 9 bases from V and 8 from J; bases not matched to a gene: 11. CDR1 is PRHDT and CDR2 is FYEKMQ in the germline V gene (reference sequence). The CDR3: CASANGTSEGTQYF. In nucleotides, the CDR3 is TGTGCCAGTGCGAACGGGACTAGCGAAGGTACGCAGTATTTT. The whole variable domain, remainder taken from reference TRBV13 and TRBJ2-3, is AAGVIQSPRHLIKEKRETATLKCYPIPRHDTVYWYQQGPGQDPQFLISFYEKMQSDKGSIPDRFSAQQFSDYHSELNMSSLELGDSALYFCASANGTSEGTQYFGPGTRLTVL.

This clonotype was counted a single time. The chain recombines TRBV11-2 with TRBJ1-1; tentatively, D is TRBD1 (6 bases). V shed 4 bases and J shed 2 bases, with 17 bases lying between them. In germline, CDR1 is SGHAT, CDR2 FQNNGV. This CDR3 region has 16 residues. CDR3 DNA sequence: TGTGCCAGCAGCTCAACCCCCGGGACACTAAACACTGAAGCTTTCTTT. It is translated as CASSSTPGTLNTEAFF. Supplemented by reference TRBV11-2 and TRBJ1-1, the full variable domain reads EAGVAQSPRYKIIEKRQSVAFWCNPISGHATLYWYQQILGQGPKLLIQFQNNGVVDDSQLPKDRFSAERLKGVDSTLKIQPAKLEDSAVYLCASSSTPGTLNTEAFFGQGTRLTVV.

This sequence joins TRBV11-2 and TRBJ2-1; the D gene is possibly TRBD2 (7 bases). V shed 8 bases and J shed 8 bases, with 16 bases lying between them. Germline CDR1 reads SGHAT; CDR2 reads FQNNGV. The CDR3 runs 13 residues. The CDR3 sequence: CASRGGGGHEQFF. CDR3 DNA: TGTGCCAGCCGGGGAGGGGGGGGCCATGAGCAGTTCTTC.

V usage is TRBV20-1 and J usage is TRBJ1-3; D call uncertain. CDR1 is DFQATT, CDR2 SNEGSKA, per germline (reference sequence). The CDR3 extends over 14 amino acids. Trimming shortened V by 6 bases and J by 0 bases, and 12 bases separated the two germline ends. The CDR3, as DNA: TGCAGTGCCCAAACCCACAGCTCTGGAAACACCATATATTTT. Encoded protein: CSAQTHSSGNTIYF.

The chain is built from TRBV4-1 and TRBJ2-2; D remains ambiguous. This CDR3 spans 15 amino acids. V shed 3 bases and J shed 0 bases, with 8 bases lying between them. Germline V gives CDR1 MGHRA, CDR2 YSYEKL. The CDR3 nucleotides are TGCGCCAGCAGCCAGCCCGGAACGAACACCGGGGAGCTGTTTTTT. Amino acids: CASSQPGTNTGELFF.

V is TRBV4-1 and J is TRBJ2-3, with a tentative D call TRBD2 (7 bases). Trimming pared 0 bases from V and 3 bases from J, leaving 13 bases between. The CDR3 is made up of 16 amino acids. CDR1 and CDR2 (germline): MGHRA, YSYEKL. CDR3 sequence: CASSQDEGGDTDTQYF. The CDR3 DNA follows: TGCGCCAGCAGCCAAGATGAGGGGGGGGATACAGATACGCAGTATTTT.

In its sample, this clonotype was seen a few times. The gene calls are TRBV12-3 or TRBV12-4 and TRBJ2-7, with D possibly TRBD1 on 6 matching bases. The V and J ends lost 3 bases and 3 bases respectively, with 12 bases between them. CDR3 length: 14 amino acids. CDR3 DNA sequence: TGTGCCAGCAGTTTGGCAGGGGTAGGCTACGAGCAGTACTTC. The encoded protein is CASSLAGVGYEQYF.

This clonotype appeared a few times. The chain combines TRBV20-1 with TRBJ2-7, with 8 bases fitting TRBD1. This CDR3 contains 16 residues. J lost 1 base, V lost 3 bases, and 11 bases had no gene match. Germline V lookup: CDR1 DFQATT, CDR2 SNEGSKA (reference sequence). DNA for the CDR3: TGCAGTGCTAGTTACGACAGGGGTCGATCTTCCTACGAGCAGTACTTC. It codes for CSASYDRGRSSYEQYF.

This sequence joins TRBV20-1 and TRBJ2-1; 8 nucleotides align to TRBD2. This CDR3 contains 16 residues. Losses at the gene ends were 1 base for V and 3 bases for J; bases not matched to a gene: 8. Germline values: CDR1 DFQATT, CDR2 SNEGSKA (reference sequence). DNA for the CDR3: TGCAGTGCTAGAGGTCGGGGTAGCGGGGACTACAATGAGCAGTTCTTC. This gives the protein CSARGRGSGDYNEQFF.

This clonotype has more than one count but fewer than ten. The V gene is TRBV12-3 or TRBV12-4, the J gene TRBJ2-7; D is possibly TRBD1 (5 bases). The CDR3 spans 14 residues. The V end lost 6 bases, the J end lost 5 bases, and 17 bases lay between the germline ends. CDR3 nucleotide sequence: TGTGCCAGCAGCTTAACCAGGGTAGTGAACGAGCAGTACTTC. Translating it yields CASSLTRVVNEQYF.

The chain joins TRBV7-9 to TRBJ2-5; weak D call: TRBD2 (6 bases). This CDR3 is built from 17 residues. V lost 5 bases, J lost 1 base, and 20 bases lay in between. Germline CDR1 is SEHNR and CDR2 is FQNEAQ (reference sequence). The CDR3 nucleotides are TGTGCCAGCAGCCCCCCCTACGGTCGGGGGACCCAAGAGACCCAGTACTTC. Protein product: CASSPPYGRGTQETQYF.

This rearrangement joins TRBV10-2 to TRBJ2-1, with 7 nucleotides matching TRBD2. The CDR3 covers 17 residues. The germline V gene encodes CDR1 WSHSY and CDR2 SAAADI. The ends lost 4 bases at V and 0 bases at J; junction bases unmatched: 9. The CDR3 coding sequence is TGCGCCAGCAGTGTCCAGTTGGGGGGGGGCTCCTACAATGAGCAGTTCTTC. Translated, it gives CASSVQLGGGSYNEQFF.

This clonotype appeared a few times. The chain uses TRBV24-1 and TRBJ2-2; D uncertain. Per the germline V gene, CDR1 is KGHDR and CDR2 is SFDVKD. The CDR3 has 15 amino acids. V lost 3 bases and J lost 0, with 7 bases in between. The CDR3 DNA is TGTGCCACCAGTGATGACACCGCGAACACCGGGGAGCTGTTTTTT. It yields the protein CATSDDTANTGELFF.

Regarding this clonotype: One end of the junction is discordant with germline, which a read error may explain. The chain joins TRBV12-3 or TRBV12-4 to TRBJ2-1; 7 nucleotides align to TRBD2. The CDR3 length is 15 residues. The CDR3 DNA is TGTGCCAGCAGCTCTAGGGACTACTCCTACGATGAGCAGTTCTTC. Translating gives CASSSRDYSYDEQFF.

This clonotype has just a few counts. The chain joins TRBV12-3 or TRBV12-4 to TRBJ2-5; 9 bases are shared with TRBD2. The CDR3 runs 16 residues. Trimming removed 3 bases from V and 4 bases from J; junction bases left unmatched: 9. The CDR3 sequence is CASSFPTGTSIETQYF. In DNA, the CDR3 is TGTGCCAGCAGTTTCCCGACCGGGACTAGCATAGAGACCCAGTACTTC.

This rearrangement joins TRBV6-1 to TRBJ2-1; unclear D gene. Trimming stripped 3 bases from V and 4 bases from J, with 16 bases between. Germline assignment: CDR1 MNHNS and CDR2 SASEGT. There are 16 residues in the CDR3. The CDR3 sequence is CASSDYGARNYNEQFF. The CDR3 region has the DNA TGTGCCAGCAGTGACTATGGTGCCAGGAATTACAATGAGCAGTTCTTC.

V usage is TRBV20-1 and J usage is TRBJ2-7, with D unclear. V shed 2 bases and J shed 3 bases, with 8 bases lying between them. This CDR3 is 12 amino acids long. CDR1 and CDR2 from the germline V gene are DFQATT and SNEGSKA (reference sequence). In nucleotides, the CDR3 is TGCAGTGCTAGAAACTCCGGCTACGAGCAGTACTTC. Translation: CSARNSGYEQYF.

This sequence joins TRBV19 and TRBJ1-4; D not resolved. V lost 7 bases to trimming and J lost 5 bases, with 17 bases between them. This CDR3 region has 15 residues. Germline assignment: CDR1 LNHDA and CDR2 SQIVND (reference sequence). For the CDR3, the DNA is TGTGCCAGTACCGCGGCGGGGTTTACCAATGAAAAACTGTTTTTT. As protein: CASTAAGFTNEKLFF.

The J gene is TRBJ2-1, the V gene TRBV7-8, with D uncertain. V dropped 0 bases and J dropped 8 bases, with 11 bases sitting between them. In germline, CDR1 is SGHVS, CDR2 FQNEAQ. The CDR3 runs to 14 residues. The CDR3 DNA follows: TGTGCCAGCAGCTTAGCGCGGCTAGTCCATGAGCAGTTCTTC. Translation: CASSLARLVHEQFF. The variable domain in full, completed from reference TRBV7-8 and TRBJ2-1, reads GAGVSQSPRYKVAKRGQDVALRCDPISGHVSLFWYQQALGQGPEFLTYFQNEAQLDKSGLPSDRFFAERPEGSVSTLKIQRTQQEDSAVYLCASSLARLVHEQFFGPGTRLTVL.

The CDR3 coding sequence is TGTGCCAGCAGTTTACGGGCGGGAATCGGCTACGAGCAGTACTTC. Encoded protein: CASSLRAGIGYEQYF. The rearrangement links TRBV12-3 or TRBV12-4 to TRBJ2-7, with a possible D match to TRBD2 (6 bases). This CDR3 has 15 residues. The V end was cut by 2 bases, the J end by 3 bases, with 14 bases between.

The chain couples TRBV12-3 or TRBV12-4 to TRBJ2-5; 9 bases align to TRBD1. The CDR3 sequence is 15 residues long. The V gene end was trimmed by 5 bases and the J gene end by 4 bases; junction bases not matched to a gene: 8. The CDR3 DNA reads TGTGCCAGCAGTACAGGGGGCGCCTGGGGAGAGACCCAGTACTTC. Amino acids: CASSTGGAWGETQYF.